The source of this T cell receptor (beta chain) is a study of blood T cells in healthy people across ages. As for the study in general: For every two T cells, template switching captured about one barcoded beta molecule.

Germline-derived CDR1 and CDR2 are SGHRS and YFSETQ. This CDR3 region has 20 residues. The V and J ends lost 2 bases and 0 bases, in that order; junction bases with no gene match: 14. This clonotype was detected a few times. Its antigen is unknown. A sample-barcoded 5' primer and a J-beta primer mix were used in a second PCR of roughly 6 to 11 cycles. TCRdb recomputed calls from the 5' RACE reads with MiXCR, one row per CDR3 protein. This sample has some 1.1 million distinct CDR3 sequences, with about two fifths found just once. The study, taken as a whole, reports: A strong correlation was found between TCR beta diversity and the percentage of naive T cells.

Sequencing input: blood. This TCR was recovered from a man aged 18-30 years in good health. The chain has TRBV5-1 and TRBJ2-1; 10 bases agree with TRBD2. The CDR3 nucleotides are TGCGCCAGCAGCTTAAACTTAGCGGGGGGCACTAGCAGCTCCTACAATGAGCAGTTCTTC. As protein: CASSLNLAGGTSSSYNEQFF.